This record concerns one TCR beta chain sequence. This receptor's antigen is unknown. No clone much larger than this one lies a single base away; base qualities are absent. The record originates from a study of T cell responses to AZD1222 COVID-19 vaccine (dated by TCRdb to about 2021). For the wider study: A total of 230 or so trial participants underwent TCR sequencing, of whom 200 to 220 received two doses of AZD1222 and about 25 received two doses of the MenACWY control vaccine. Enrollment into the trials was organized by age into subgroups of 18-55, 56-69 and 70-plus years, and those subgroups contained roughly 150, 30 and 60 TCR-sequenced participants, respectively.

The meaning of the sample's time point label: baseline before first vaccination. The treatment or condition label, as the study defines it: meningococcal conjugate vaccine given as trial control. Vaccinee samples were obtained from the UK trials COV001 and COV002, which included a single-blind randomized controlled phase 2/3 trial of AZD1222 (ChAdOx1 nCoV-19) in healthy adults. For TCRbeta chain sequencing, PBMC samples were collected from trial participants at day 0 and at day 28 after the second dose. The CDR3 runs 15 residues from the cysteine to the phenylalanine. The read is trimmed to its CDR3 DNA, 45 bases read in frame from base 1. V has 5 bases trimmed and J has 5 bases trimmed; junction bases matching no gene number 7. The germline V gene (reference sequence) provides CDR1 SEHNR and CDR2 FQNEAQ. Beyond this particular receptor, the publication reports: Only six AZD1222 recipients were SARS-CoV-2 seropositive at baseline, limiting conclusions about previously exposed vaccinees. Most participants were white British and females outnumbered males, and the authors suggested that clonal diversity may have been underestimated. CD4 TCRs associated with the vaccine covered the entire spike protein, and the dominant responses were in regions 160-218 and 743-854. Spike-specific TCR breadth and depth rose significantly after two AZD1222 doses compared with day 0 and with MenACWY recipients. Epitopes outside the regions mutated in the B.1.351 and B.1.1.7 variants were reportedly recognized by nearly half of the unique spike-specific TCRs. Because no day 14 peak-response samples were available, the repertoires could be characterized only after the peak T cell response. In the small 56-69-year group, the increase in depth fell short of significance, most likely because of low power.

The CDR3 regions of human TCRbeta chains were analyzed by immunosequencing. On the study's bioinformatics: TCRs in the repertoires were compared against a reference library of SARS-CoV-2-specific TCRs that had been generated with the MIRA antigen-specificity platform. Breadth meant the fraction of unique TCRs that were SARS-CoV-2-associated, whereas depth meant the fraction of total T cells that were SARS-CoV-2-associated. Each spike-specific TCR was assigned to its reactive spike region and to a CD4 or CD8 class using the MIRA data. Log10-transformed breadth and depth values were compared by one-way ANOVA with Sidak's multiple comparisons tests. Held by TCRdb, this immuneACCESS table contains in-frame sequences only and omits some clones. Under half of the omission traces to an unresolved V gene where checked; the cause of the rest is unknown. The V and J calls and the clone size are those of that table, but D and trimming were determined from the DNA. The sample data list about 220,000 clones, and 85% to 95% of these were observed just once. The ten most abundant clones make up less than 1.2% of the sample.

In this chain, TRBV7-9 is recombined with TRBJ2-7; the central 12 bases match TRBD2. The TCR comes from an adult in good health. Sample: peripheral blood, taken on day 0 of MenACWY control vaccination. The CDR3 sequence is CASSLTSGGSDEQYF. The bases are TGTGCCAGCAGCCTGACTAGCGGGGGTAGCGACGAGCAGTACTTC.